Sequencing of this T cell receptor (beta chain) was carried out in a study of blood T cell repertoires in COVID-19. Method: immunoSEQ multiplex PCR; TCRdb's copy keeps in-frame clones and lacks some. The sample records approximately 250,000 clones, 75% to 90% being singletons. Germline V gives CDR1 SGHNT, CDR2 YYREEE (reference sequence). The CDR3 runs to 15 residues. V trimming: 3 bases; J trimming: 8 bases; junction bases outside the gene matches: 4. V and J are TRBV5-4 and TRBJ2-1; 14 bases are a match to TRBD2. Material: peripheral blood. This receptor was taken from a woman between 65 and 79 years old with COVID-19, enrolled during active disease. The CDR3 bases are TGTGCCAGCAGCTCCGGGACTAGCGGGAGCGATGAGCAGTTCTTC. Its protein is CASSSGTSGSDEQFF. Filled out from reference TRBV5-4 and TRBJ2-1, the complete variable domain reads ETGVTQSPTHLIKTRGQQVTLRCSSQSGHNTVSWYQQALGQGPQFIFQYYREEENGRGNFPPRFSGLQFPNYSSELNVNALELDDSALYLCASSSGTSGSDEQFFGPGTRLTVL.